This note documents a single T cell receptor beta chain sequence. Its antigen is currently unknown. The V gene end was trimmed by 7 bases and the J gene end by 3 bases; junction bases not matched to a gene: 17. This CDR3 contains 19 residues. The germline V gene has CDR1 SEHNR and CDR2 FQNEAQ (reference sequence). This sample is part of a study of Ad26.COV2.S vaccination and SARS-CoV-2 variants. Study conclusions and caveats: TCR breadth and depth estimates may have understated total T cell responses. Recipients of vaccine and of placebo showed similar breadth of their non-spike TCR repertoires. Vaccine recipients posted higher spike-specific TCR breadth than their placebo counterparts.

This table comes from immunoSEQ multiplex PCR, and its TCRdb copy is limited to in-frame clones, with some not included. The sample has about 180,000 clones, roughly 89% seen once. The chain combines TRBV7-9 with TRBJ2-6, with TRBD1 matching 8 bases. This TCR was sampled from a human donor who had recovered from COVID-19. The sample in question was peripheral blood, obtained after recovery from COVID-19. CDR3 DNA: TGTGCCAGCACCCTTAAGGGAGGACAGGGCCTTCTTGGGGCCAACGTCCTGACTTTC. This translates into CASTLKGGQGLLGANVLTF.